The 13 T cell receptor beta chains given below trace back to one sample, sequenced in a study of T cell clonality in common variable immunodeficiency. TCRdb's table, derived via immunoSEQ multiplex PCR, lists solely in-frame clones and lacks some. The sample presents about 37,000 clones, none singletons. Material: peripheral blood mononuclear cells. The origin of the receptors is a person aged 18-69 years in good health.

This clone was counted ten times or more. At one of its ends the junction is not consistent with the germline gene, which may arise from a read error. The read ends 3 residues early relative to the CDR3; the germline J gene fills the gap. The chain employs TRBV6-1 and TRBJ2-6; the match to TRBD1 covers 7 bases. The CDR3 is 14 amino acids. Looked up from germline, CDR1 is MNHNS and CDR2 is SASEGT. The part of the CDR3 DNA that was read is TGTGCCAGCGGTGACAGGGTTGGGGCCAACGTC. Translation: CASGDRVGANV. In full, the CDR3 is CASGDRVGANVLTF.

This clone showed up many times. The read ends 3 residues shy of where the CDR3 ends; the end is completed using the germline J gene. The chain uses TRBV4-1 and TRBJ2-3, with TRBD2 matching over 10 bases. V shed 1 base and J 1 base; nucleotides not matched to a gene: 2. The CDR3 is 16 residues long. From germline, CDR1 is MGHRA and CDR2 YSYEKL. The CDR3 region is CASSQALAGGTDTQYF. The sequenced CDR3 bases are TGCGCCAGCAGCCAAGCTCTAGCGGGGGGCACAGATACG.

This clone has ten or more counts. Coverage ceases 3 residues before the CDR3 finishes, and the germline J gene fills in the end. This chain uses TRBV20-1 with TRBJ1-1; tentative D call: TRBD1 (5 bases). The CDR3 loop spans 14 amino acids. Germline values: CDR1 DFQATT, CDR2 SNEGSKA (reference sequence). The ends were cut back, 0 bases at V and 1 base at J, with 9 bases in the middle. CDR3 amino acids: CSAREGHPNTEAFF. The DNA read from the CDR3 is TGCAGTGCTAGAGAGGGGCACCCGAACACTGAA.

This clone was detected many times. The read gets to within 3 residues of the CDR3 end, and the germline J gene fills in the rest. This chain joins TRBV2 and TRBJ1-6, with D unclear. Per germline, CDR1 SNHLY and CDR2 FYNNEI. The V end lost 8 bases, the J end lost 1 base, and 12 bases lay between the germline ends. The CDR3 runs to 15 residues. This chain's CDR3 is CASFRSGSYNSPLHF. The part of the CDR3 DNA that was read is TGTGCCAGCTTTAGAAGTGGTTCCTATAATTCACCC.

The sample holds many counts of this clone. The CDR3 is cut off 3 residues early in the read; its end comes from the germline J gene. The chain carries TRBV6-4 and TRBJ1-1; possibly TRBD1 for D (6 bases). Germline loops: CDR1 MRHNA, CDR2 SNTAGT. V dropped 6 bases and J dropped 1 base, with 12 bases sitting between them. This CDR3 is built from 14 residues. Incomplete CDR3 DNA: TGTGCCAGCAGCCGCGAACAGGGGAACACTGAA. As protein: CASSREQGNTE. The full-length CDR3 reads as CASSREQGNTEAFF.

The sample holds many counts of this clone. The read halts 3 residues ahead of the CDR3 end, with the missing end drawn from the germline J gene. The chain has TRBV5-6 and TRBJ2-2; 8 bases map to TRBD1. The CDR3 has 15 residues. V was pared by 0 bases and J by 3 bases, with 1 base of the junction left unmatched. Germline V gives CDR1 SGHDT, CDR2 YYEEEE. The covered CDR3 bases are TGTGCCAGCAGCTTGGTACAGGGGGACACCGGGGAG. Amino acid sequence: CASSLVQGDTGE. From start to end, the CDR3 is CASSLVQGDTGELFF.

This clone was recorded many times. The CDR3 goes on 3 residues after the read ends, and that part is filled in from the germline J gene. The chain employs TRBV7-2 and TRBJ1-4, with D hard to call. V was clipped by 3 bases and J by 0 bases, with 5 bases between them. This CDR3 has 14 amino acids. Germline V gives CDR1 SGHTA, CDR2 FQGNSA. CDR3 DNA, as far as it was read: TGTGCCAGCAGCTTTCAGTCAACTAATGAAAAA. It translates to CASSFQSTNEK. The entire CDR3 protein is CASSFQSTNEKLFF.

In its sample, this clone was seen many times. The missing CDR3 end, 3 residues past where the read stops, is filled in from the germline J gene. The rearrangement joins TRBV2 to TRBJ2-5; 9 bases are a match to TRBD2. The CDR3 loop spans 14 amino acids. Germline CDR1 reads SNHLY; CDR2 reads FYNNEI. Unmatched junction bases numbered 7, after V lost 5 bases and J lost 6 bases. CDR3 region: CASSPGTSSKTQYF. The CDR3 DNA, read in part, is TGTGCCAGCAGTCCTGGGACTAGCAGTAAGACC.

This clone was found many times. Read coverage stops 3 residues before the CDR3 terminus; the germline J gene supplies the remainder. V usage is TRBV5-1 and J usage is TRBJ1-3; 10 nucleotides match TRBD1. V shed 6 bases and J 0 bases; nucleotides not matched to a gene: 15. CDR1 and CDR2 from the germline V gene are SGHRS and YFSETQ. This CDR3 region has 19 residues. The CDR3 bases that were read are TGCGCCAGCACCCCGGGACAGGGGCCTTACTCCTTCTCTGGAAACACC. Its protein product is CASTPGQGPYSFSGNT. The whole CDR3 reads CASTPGQGPYSFSGNTIYF.

In this sample, this clone turned up many times. The sequence runs out 3 residues before the end of the CDR3; the remainder is reconstructed from the germline J gene. The V gene is TRBV4-1, the J gene TRBJ2-7; the match to TRBD2 covers 10 bases. The ends lost 3 bases at V and 3 bases at J; junction bases unmatched: 14. CDR1 is MGHRA, CDR2 YSYEKL, per germline. The CDR3 length is 18 residues. The CDR3 DNA, read in part, is TGCGCCAGCAGCCATTCCCCGTGGACTAGCGGCCAAAACTACGAG. Its protein product is CASSHSPWTSGQNYE. The full CDR3 protein reads CASSHSPWTSGQNYEQYF.

This clone was seen ten or more times. The CDR3 extends 3 residues past the end of the read, so its final part is completed from the germline J gene. The genes are TRBV7-2 and TRBJ1-4; the D is unclear. The CDR3 length is 15 residues. V shed 0 bases and J shed 10 bases, with 15 bases lying between them. Germline lookup yields CDR1 SGHTA and CDR2 FQGNSA. The CDR3 is CASSLATRAEGKLFF. The covered CDR3 bases are TGTGCCAGCAGCTTAGCGACAAGGGCAGAGGGAAAA.

This clone was seen many times. The read ends 3 residues before the CDR3 terminus; that terminus is restored from the germline J gene. The chain uses TRBV5-1 and TRBJ2-3; D gene unclear. The V end lost 0 bases, the J end lost 5 bases, and 7 bases lay between the germline ends. Germline V CDR1 and CDR2: SGHRS, YFSETQ. The CDR3 is made up of 13 amino acids. The sequenced CDR3 bases are TGCGCCAGCAGCTTGGGTCGGGTAGATACG. It is translated as CASSLGRVDT. The CDR3 in full is CASSLGRVDTQYF.

This clone was recorded many times. The read ends 3 residues shy of where the CDR3 ends; the end is completed using the germline J gene. V is TRBV14 and J is TRBJ2-1; 12 bases line up with TRBD2. Per the germline V gene, CDR1 is SGHDN and CDR2 is FVKESK. The CDR3 runs 16 residues. V trimming: 0 bases; J trimming: 6 bases; junction bases outside the gene matches: 3. CDR3 DNA, as far as it was read: TGTGCCAGCAGCCAAGATAGACTAGCGGGAGTCAATGAG. As protein: CASSQDRLAGVNE. The CDR3 in its entirety is CASSQDRLAGVNEQFF.